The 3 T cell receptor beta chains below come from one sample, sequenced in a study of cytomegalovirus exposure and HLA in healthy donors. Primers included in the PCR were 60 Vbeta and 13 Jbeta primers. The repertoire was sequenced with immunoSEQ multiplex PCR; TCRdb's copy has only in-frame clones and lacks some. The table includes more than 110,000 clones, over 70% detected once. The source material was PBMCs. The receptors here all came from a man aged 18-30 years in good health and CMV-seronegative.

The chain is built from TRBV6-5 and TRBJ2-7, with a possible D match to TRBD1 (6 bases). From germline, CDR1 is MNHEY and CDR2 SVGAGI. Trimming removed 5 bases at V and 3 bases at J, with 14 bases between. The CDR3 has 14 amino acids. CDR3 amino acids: CASSVGAGIYEQYF. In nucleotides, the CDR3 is TGTGCCAGCAGTGTGGGGGCTGGGATCTACGAGCAGTACTTC.

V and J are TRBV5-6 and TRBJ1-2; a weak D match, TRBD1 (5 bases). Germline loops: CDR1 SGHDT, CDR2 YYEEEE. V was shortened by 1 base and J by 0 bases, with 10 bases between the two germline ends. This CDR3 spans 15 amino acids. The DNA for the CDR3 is TGTGCCAGCAGCTTGAAAGGGGCTCCTAACTATGGCTACACCTTC. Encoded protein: CASSLKGAPNYGYTF.

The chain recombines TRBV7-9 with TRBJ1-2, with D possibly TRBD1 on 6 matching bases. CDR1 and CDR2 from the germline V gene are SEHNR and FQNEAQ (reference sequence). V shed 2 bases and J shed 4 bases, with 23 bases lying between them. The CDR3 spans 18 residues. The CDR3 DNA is TGTGCCAGCAGCTTACCTAGTGGGGGACACCCGACTTCCTATGGCTACACCTTC. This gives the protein CASSLPSGGHPTSYGYTF. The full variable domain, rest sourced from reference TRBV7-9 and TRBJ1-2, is DTGVSQNPRHKITKRGQNVTFRCDPISEHNRLYWYRQTLGQGPEFLTYFQNEAQLEKSRLLSDRFSAERPKGSFSTLEIQRTEQGDSAMYLCASSLPSGGHPTSYGYTFGSGTRLTVV.